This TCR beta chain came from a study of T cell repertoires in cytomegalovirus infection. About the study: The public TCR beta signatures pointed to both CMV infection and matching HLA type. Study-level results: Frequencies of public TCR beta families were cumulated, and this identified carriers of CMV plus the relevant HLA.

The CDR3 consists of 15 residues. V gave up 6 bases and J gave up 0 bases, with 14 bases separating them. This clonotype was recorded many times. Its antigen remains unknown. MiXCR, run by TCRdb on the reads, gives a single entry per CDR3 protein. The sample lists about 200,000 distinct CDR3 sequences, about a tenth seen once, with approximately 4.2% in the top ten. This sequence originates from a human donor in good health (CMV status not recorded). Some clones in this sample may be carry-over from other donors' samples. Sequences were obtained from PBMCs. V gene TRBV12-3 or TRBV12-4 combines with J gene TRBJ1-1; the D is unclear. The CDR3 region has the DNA TGTGCCAGCAGCCAAACCCCTGACTTGAACACTGAAGCTTTCTTT. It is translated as CASSQTPDLNTEAFF.